The rows below give T cell receptor beta chains drawn from one sample of a study of shared clonotypes between healthy human individuals. The data were produced by immunoSEQ multiplex PCR, yet TCRdb's version contains in-frame clones alone and is incomplete. The sample has 400,000 to 600,000 clones; about 96% are singletons. Material: naive CD4+ T cells sorted from blood. Receptors were obtained from a young woman in good health. Both conserved end residues are part of each CDR3. A D gene is named only where the DNA matches it firmly. The size entry is marked missing in some rows and otherwise reads once, few, many or a size class.

TRBJ2-5 TRBV2 14 - - TGTGCCAGCCGTCCCGGGACTGGATACGAGACCCAGTACTTC CASRPGTGYETQYF
TRBJ2-1 TRBV4-2 16 - - TGTGCCAGCAGCCAATTGGCGGGAATCCTCTACAATGAGCAGTTCTTC CASSQLAGILYNEQFF
TRBJ2-2 TRBV7-9 19 - once TGTGCCAGCAGCCTAGGGACTCTTAAGACCCATGCGAACACCGGGGAGCTGTTTTTT CASSLGTLKTHANTGELFF
TRBJ2-6 TRBV29-1 14 - - TGCAGCGTTGGACAGAACTCTGGGGCCAACGTCCTGACTTTC CSVGQNSGANVLTF
TRBJ2-5 TRBV11-2 14 - - TGTGCCAGCAGCTTAGGGAACCTCCAAGAGACCCAGTACTTC CASSLGNLQETQYF
TRBJ2-3 TRBV13 16 TRBD2 - TGTGCCAGCACCCGAGAGGGGACTAAAGCAGGAGATACGCAGTATTTT CASTREGTKAGDTQYF
TRBJ2-5 TRBV7-2 12 - - TGTGCCAGCAGCTTGGTCCAAGAGACCCAGTACTTC CASSLVQETQYF
TRBJ2-3 TRBV6-1 15 - - TGTGCCAGCAGTGAATGGGGGGCGCGCGCAGATACGCAGTATTTT CASSEWGARADTQYF
TRBJ2-1 TRBV6-5 12 - - TGTGCCAGCAGTTTGGAGGGTACTGAGCAGTTCTTC CASSLEGTEQFF
TRBJ2-5 TRBV7-9 13 - - TGTGCCAGCAGGGGAGCGCCGGGGGAGACCCAGTACTTC CASRGAPGETQYF
TRBJ2-7 TRBV29-1 11 TRBD1 - TGCAGCGTAACGACAGGGTACGAGCAGTACTTC CSVTTGYEQYF
TRBJ1-2 TRBV28 13 TRBD1 - TGTGCCAGCAGTTTAATGGGACAGACTGGCTACACCTTC CASSLMGQTGYTF
TRBJ1-1 TRBV10-3 15 TRBD1 once TGTGCCATCAGTACAGGGGAGGGAAGACTGCGTCGGGCTTTCTTT CAISTGEGRLRRAFF
TRBJ2-1 TRBV7-9 13 - once TGTGCCAGCAGTTCCGGCTCGTCCGATGAGCAGTTCTTC CASSSGSSDEQFF
TRBJ2-1 TRBV27 15 - - TGTGCCAGCAGTAGACCGCATGGACGGTACAATGAGCAGTTCTTC CASSRPHGRYNEQFF
TRBJ2-7 TRBV5-4 15 TRBD2 - TGTGCCAGCAGCTACTGGGCCACTAGCGGCCACGAGCAGTACTTC CASSYWATSGHEQYF
TRBJ1-4 TRBV5-5 13 TRBD1 - TGTGCCAGCAGCTGGGGACAGGGAACAAAACTGTTTTTT CASSWGQGTKLFF
TRBJ2-5 TRBV5-4 13 - - TGTGCCAGCAGCGCGGTCGGGGTGGAGACCCAGTACTTC CASSAVGVETQYF
TRBJ2-3 TRBV7-3 15 TRBD1 once TGTGCCAGCAGCTCGCAGGACAGGGGGCTAGATACGCAGTATTTT CASSSQDRGLDTQYF
TRBJ2-7 TRBV28 13 - - TGTGCCAGCAGGGGCCTCCTGCCCTACGAGCAGTACTTC CASRGLLPYEQYF
TRBJ1-4 TRBV6-1 14 - - TGTGCCAGCAATCTTGACAGCTGGGGGGAAAAACTGTTTTTT CASNLDSWGEKLFF
TRBJ2-2 TRBV5-1 16 - - TGCGCCAGCAGCTTGCTGGCGGGCACGGGGACCGGGGAGCTGTTTTTT CASSLLAGTGTGELFF
TRBJ2-2 TRBV10-2 15 - - TGCGCCAGCAGCCGCACGTGGGCGTTCACCGGGGAGCTGTTTTTT CASSRTWAFTGELFF
TRBJ2-1 TRBV19 16 TRBD1 - TGTGCCAGTAGTATCCAGGGGGCAGGATCCTACAATGAGCAGTTCTTC CASSIQGAGSYNEQFF
TRBJ1-1 TRBV29-1 15 TRBD1 - TGCAGCGTTGAAGACTTCAGGGGGCGAGGCACTGAAGCTTTCTTT CSVEDFRGRGTEAFF
TRBJ2-1 TRBV5-1 17 TRBD2 once TGCGCCAGCAGCTTGGAAGGTCGGGAGGGCCTCTACAATGAGCAGTTCTTC CASSLEGREGLYNEQFF
TRBJ2-2 TRBV7-2 17 TRBD2 - TGTGCCAGCAGCTTAGAACTAGCGGGAGATAATCCCGGGGAGCTGTTTTTT CASSLELAGDNPGELFF
TRBJ1-2 TRBV28 17 - - TGTGCCGTAACAGCGTGGTTAGGGGAGGACAGCCTAGGTGGCTACACCTTC CAVTAWLGEDSLGGYTF
TRBJ2-1 TRBV2 15 - - TGTGCCAGCAGCGGAATAGTTGGGCCAGACAATGAGCAGTTCTTC CASSGIVGPDNEQFF
TRBJ1-1 TRBV14 16 TRBD1 - TGTGCCAGCAGCCAAATTGGTAGGGGGCGCGGGACTGAAGCTTTCTTT CASSQIGRGRGTEAFF
TRBJ2-7 TRBV5-6 15 TRBD1 - TGTGCCAGCAGCTTGCTGTCCTACAGGGGCTACGAGCAGTACTTC CASSLLSYRGYEQYF
TRBJ2-5 TRBV5-4 13 - once TGTGCCAGCAGCTTGGAACTCGGGGAGACCCAGTACTTC CASSLELGETQYF
TRBJ2-7 TRBV5-1 14 - - TGCGCCAGCAGCTTGGGGGGCGGCGGGTACGAGCAGTACTTC CASSLGGGGYEQYF
TRBJ1-1 TRBV2 15 TRBD1 - TGTGCCAGCAGTTCTCGGACAGGAATTAACACTGAAGCTTTCTTT CASSSRTGINTEAFF
TRBJ1-2 TRBV6-6 14 TRBD1 - TGTGCCAGCAGTTCACTGACAGGGGCCTATGGCTACACCTTC CASSSLTGAYGYTF
TRBJ1-1 TRBV6-5 14 TRBD1 - TGTGCCAGCATTTCAGGGGGTGAGAACACTGAAGCTTTCTTT CASISGGENTEAFF
TRBJ1-5 TRBV30 15 TRBD1 - TGTGCCTGGAGGCGACCGGGACAGAATAATCAGCCCCAGCATTTT CAWRRPGQNNQPQHF
TRBJ2-2 TRBV9 13 TRBD1 - TGTGCCAGCAGCGGACAGGGGGGCGGGGAGCTGTTTTTT CASSGQGGGELFF
TRBJ1-1 TRBV7-6 14 - - TGTGCCAGCAGAAGGGCAGGGATGGGCACTGAAGCTTTCTTT CASRRAGMGTEAFF
TRBJ2-7 TRBV7-2 15 TRBD2 - TGTGCCAGCAGCTTCCAGACTAGCAGAACATACGAGCAGTACTTC CASSFQTSRTYEQYF